The entry below describes one TCR beta chain. This sample is drawn from a study of blood T cell repertoires in COVID-19. Study overall: Sites in the United States, Italy and Spain provided acute and convalescent COVID-19 samples. In each case, the material was cDNA or gDNA derived from T cells, B-cell-depleted T cells, or PBMCs.

Original processing methods: By means of reference gene primer amplification, nucleated cell counts were estimated. Here immunoSEQ multiplex PCR was the method, and the copy in TCRdb shows in-frame clones only, minus some. Clone size and V and J calls were adopted from that table, with D and trimming inferred from the DNA. The sample lists under 130,000 clones; 80% to 90% were seen once. Germline loops: CDR1 MGHRA, CDR2 YSYEKL. Trimming stripped 5 bases from V and 3 bases from J, with 20 bases between. This CDR3 region has 16 residues. Sequencing input: peripheral blood. The gene calls are TRBV4-1 and TRBJ2-7; maybe TRBD2 (6 bases). This clonotype was obtained from a woman older than 75 with acute or convalescent COVID-19. Written as DNA, the CDR3 is TGCGCCAGCAGCGCCCAGGCTTTGGGACTGAGCTACGAGCAGTACTTC. It translates to CASSAQALGLSYEQYF.